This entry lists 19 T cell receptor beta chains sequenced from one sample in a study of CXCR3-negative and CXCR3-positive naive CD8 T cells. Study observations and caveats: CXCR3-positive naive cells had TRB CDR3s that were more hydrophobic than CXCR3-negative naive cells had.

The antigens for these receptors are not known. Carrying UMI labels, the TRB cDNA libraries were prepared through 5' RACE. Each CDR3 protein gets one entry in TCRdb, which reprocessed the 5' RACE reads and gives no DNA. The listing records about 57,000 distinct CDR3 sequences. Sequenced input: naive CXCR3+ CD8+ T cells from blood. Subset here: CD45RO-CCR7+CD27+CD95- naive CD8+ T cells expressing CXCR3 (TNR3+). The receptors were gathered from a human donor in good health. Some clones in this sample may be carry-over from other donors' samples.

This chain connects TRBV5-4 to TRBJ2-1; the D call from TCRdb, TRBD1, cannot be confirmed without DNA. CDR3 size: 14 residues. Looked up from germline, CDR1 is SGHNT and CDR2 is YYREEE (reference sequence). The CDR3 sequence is CASTPGGAGNEQFF.

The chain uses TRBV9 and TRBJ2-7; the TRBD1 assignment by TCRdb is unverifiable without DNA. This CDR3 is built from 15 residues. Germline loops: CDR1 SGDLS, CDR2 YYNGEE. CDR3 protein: CASIVGGQGSYEQYF.

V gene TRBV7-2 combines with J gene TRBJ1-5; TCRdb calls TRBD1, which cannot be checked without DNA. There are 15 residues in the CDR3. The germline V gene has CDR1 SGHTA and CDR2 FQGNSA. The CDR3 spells CASSLGDRENQPQHF.

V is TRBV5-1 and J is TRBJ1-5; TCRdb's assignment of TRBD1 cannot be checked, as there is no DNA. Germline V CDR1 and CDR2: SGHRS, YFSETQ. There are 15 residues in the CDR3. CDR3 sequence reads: CASSSGTEVNQPQHF. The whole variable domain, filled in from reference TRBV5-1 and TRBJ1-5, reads KAGVTQTPRYLIKTRGQQVTLSCSPISGHRSVSWYQQTPGQGLQFLFEYFSETQRNKGNFPGRFSGRQFSNSRSEMNVSTLELGDSALYLCASSSGTEVNQPQHFGDGTRLSIL.

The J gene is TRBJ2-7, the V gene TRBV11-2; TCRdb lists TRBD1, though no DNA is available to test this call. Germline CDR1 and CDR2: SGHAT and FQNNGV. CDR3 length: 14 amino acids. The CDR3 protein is CAGRRPGQTYEQYF. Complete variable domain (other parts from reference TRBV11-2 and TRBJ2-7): EAGVAQSPRYKIIEKRQSVAFWCNPISGHATLYWYQQILGQGPKLLIQFQNNGVVDDSQLPKDRFSAERLKGVDSTLKIQPAKLEDSAVYLCAGRRPGQTYEQYFGPGTRLTVT.

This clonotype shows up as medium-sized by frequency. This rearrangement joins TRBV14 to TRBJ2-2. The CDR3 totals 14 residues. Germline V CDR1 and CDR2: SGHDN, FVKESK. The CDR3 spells CASSHNWNTGELFF.

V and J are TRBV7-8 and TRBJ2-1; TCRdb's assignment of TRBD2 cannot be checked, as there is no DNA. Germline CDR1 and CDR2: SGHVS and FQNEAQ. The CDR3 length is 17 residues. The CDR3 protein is CASSFGRGRRGWGEQFF.

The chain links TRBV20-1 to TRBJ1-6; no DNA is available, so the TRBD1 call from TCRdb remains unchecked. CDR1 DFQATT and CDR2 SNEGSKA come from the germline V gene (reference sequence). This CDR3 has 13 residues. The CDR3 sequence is CISPGQGNSPLHF.

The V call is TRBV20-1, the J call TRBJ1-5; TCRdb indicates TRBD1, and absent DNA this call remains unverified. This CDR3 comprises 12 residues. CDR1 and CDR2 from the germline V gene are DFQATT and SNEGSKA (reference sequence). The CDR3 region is CSAQGINQPQHF.

CDR3 amino acids: CASSSNTGELFF. V is TRBV7-3 and J is TRBJ2-2. The CDR3 runs to 12 residues. CDR1 and CDR2 from the germline V gene are SGHTA and FQGTGA.

CDR3 loop: CASSDRDPITTNEKLFF. J is TRBJ1-4 and V is TRBV6-6. This CDR3 spans 17 amino acids. Germline loops: CDR1 MNHNY, CDR2 SVGAGI (reference sequence).

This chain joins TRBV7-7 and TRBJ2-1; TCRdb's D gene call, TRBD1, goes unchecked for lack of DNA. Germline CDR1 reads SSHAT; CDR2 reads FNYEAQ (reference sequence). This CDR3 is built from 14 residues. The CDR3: CASSPDRGDNEQFF. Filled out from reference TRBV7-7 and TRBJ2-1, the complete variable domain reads GAGVSQSPRYKVTKRGQDVTLRCDPISSHATLYWYQQALGQGPEFLTYFNYEAQPDKSGLPSDRFSAERPEGSISTLTIQRTEQRDSAMYRCASSPDRGDNEQFFGPGTRLTVL.

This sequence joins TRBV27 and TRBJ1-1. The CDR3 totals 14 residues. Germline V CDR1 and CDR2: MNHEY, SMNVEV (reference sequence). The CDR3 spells CASSLSAGGPEAFF.

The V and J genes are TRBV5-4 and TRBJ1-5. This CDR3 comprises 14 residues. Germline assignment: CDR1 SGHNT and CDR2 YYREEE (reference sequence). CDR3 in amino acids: CASSLAPSNQPQHF.

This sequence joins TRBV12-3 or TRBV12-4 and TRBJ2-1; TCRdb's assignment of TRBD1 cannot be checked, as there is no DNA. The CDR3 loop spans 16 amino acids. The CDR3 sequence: CASSSWGPGSYNEQFF.

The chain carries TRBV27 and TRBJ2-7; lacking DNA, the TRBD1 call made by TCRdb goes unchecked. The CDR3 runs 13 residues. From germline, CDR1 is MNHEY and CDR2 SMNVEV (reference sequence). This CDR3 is CASSIGTAHEQYF.

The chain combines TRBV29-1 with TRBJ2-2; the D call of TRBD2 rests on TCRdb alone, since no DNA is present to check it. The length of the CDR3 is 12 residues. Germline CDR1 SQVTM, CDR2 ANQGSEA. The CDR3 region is CSVERVGGELFF.

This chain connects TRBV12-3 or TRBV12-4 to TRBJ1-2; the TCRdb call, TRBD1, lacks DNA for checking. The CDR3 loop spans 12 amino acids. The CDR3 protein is CASSPDIYGYTF.

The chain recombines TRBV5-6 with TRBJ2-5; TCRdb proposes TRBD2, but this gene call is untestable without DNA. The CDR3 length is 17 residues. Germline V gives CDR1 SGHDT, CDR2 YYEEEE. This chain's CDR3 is CASSLWRVVSPQETQYF.